A selection of T cell receptor beta chains follows, all from one sample in a study of T cells in Graves' hyperthyroidism and ophthalmopathy. In TCRdb, the multiplex PCR reads were re-called with MiXCR into one record per CDR3 protein. In the table there are 600,000 to 800,000 distinct CDR3 sequences, under 45% of which are singletons. The source material was blood. The receptors were gathered from a woman in her thirties or forties with Graves' hyperthyroidism. Each CDR3 is given with its conserved first and last residue. Some rows mark clone size as missing; the rest say once, few, many or name a class of expanded clone.

v_call: TRBV7-2; j_call: TRBJ1-1; clone_size: many; cdr3_aa: CASSSRTGRTEAFF
v_call: TRBV24-1; j_call: TRBJ1-5; clone_size: few; cdr3_aa: CATSDNGGGLSNQPQHF
v_call: TRBV29-1; j_call: TRBJ2-7; clone_size: NA; cdr3_aa: CSVGIRDRAYEQYF
v_call: TRBV5-8; j_call: TRBJ1-2; clone_size: NA; cdr3_aa: CASIDKLGTGDGYTF
v_call: TRBV11-3; j_call: TRBJ2-1; clone_size: NA; cdr3_aa: CASSSGTSSEQFF
v_call: TRBV6-5; j_call: TRBJ1-1; clone_size: many; cdr3_aa: CASSRDIMNTEAFF
v_call: TRBV5-5; j_call: TRBJ1-2; clone_size: NA; cdr3_aa: CASSPQGEKVQGYTF
v_call: TRBV7-2; j_call: TRBJ2-7; clone_size: once; cdr3_aa: CASRPADAYEQYF
v_call: TRBV4-3; j_call: TRBJ1-1; clone_size: NA; cdr3_aa: CASRTGEGTEAFF
v_call: TRBV4-1; j_call: TRBJ2-6; clone_size: NA; cdr3_aa: CASSQSGRGVPGANVLTF
v_call: TRBV10-3; j_call: TRBJ2-1; clone_size: NA; cdr3_aa: CAINTGLAGVNEQFF
v_call: TRBV6-2/TRBV6-3; j_call: TRBJ1-1; clone_size: few; cdr3_aa: CASRKGTDMNTEAFF
v_call: TRBV6-5; j_call: TRBJ1-2; clone_size: few; cdr3_aa: CASRWTDNYGYTF
v_call: TRBV10-3; j_call: TRBJ1-2; clone_size: many; cdr3_aa: CAISQDRDEGYTF
v_call: TRBV7-2; j_call: TRBJ1-6; clone_size: few; cdr3_aa: CASSSLSGRINSPLHF
v_call: TRBV7-9; j_call: TRBJ2-5; clone_size: NA; cdr3_aa: CASSKTGTLTRTGRGETQYF
v_call: TRBV4-1; j_call: TRBJ1-1; clone_size: NA; cdr3_aa: CASSRGTEYTEAFF
v_call: TRBV6-6; j_call: TRBJ1-4; clone_size: many; cdr3_aa: CASYRQGREKLFF
v_call: TRBV10-2; j_call: TRBJ2-5; clone_size: NA; cdr3_aa: CASSPLREGAGETQYF
v_call: TRBV6-8; j_call: TRBJ2-6; clone_size: few; cdr3_aa: CASSYLGLAGGSGANVLTF
v_call: TRBV15; j_call: TRBJ2-2; clone_size: many; cdr3_aa: CATRRVGGTGELFF
v_call: TRBV9; j_call: TRBJ1-1; clone_size: few; cdr3_aa: CASSDRDRGTFF
v_call: TRBV18; j_call: TRBJ1-5; clone_size: NA; cdr3_aa: CASSPSSLGNQPQHF
v_call: TRBV7-2; j_call: TRBJ2-7; clone_size: NA; cdr3_aa: CASSSYRQGAYEQYF
v_call: TRBV6-4; j_call: TRBJ1-1; clone_size: NA; cdr3_aa: CASSQSDAGRNTEAFF
v_call: TRBV7-9; j_call: TRBJ2-2; clone_size: many; cdr3_aa: CASSLAQPNTGELFF
v_call: TRBV29-1; j_call: TRBJ2-7; clone_size: NA; cdr3_aa: CAWSRPFYEQYF
v_call: TRBV6-5; j_call: TRBJ2-7; clone_size: NA; cdr3_aa: CASRLPGTRSSEQYF
v_call: TRBV20-1; j_call: TRBJ2-7; clone_size: NA; cdr3_aa: CSASLLAASYEQYF
v_call: TRBV20-1; j_call: TRBJ1-6; clone_size: many; cdr3_aa: CSARSGAPLHF
v_call: TRBV25-1; j_call: TRBJ2-5; clone_size: many; cdr3_aa: CASSPPRTLGETQYF
v_call: TRBV29-1; j_call: TRBJ1-5; clone_size: NA; cdr3_aa: CSVVGTGAGNQPQHF
v_call: TRBV6-5; j_call: TRBJ2-5; clone_size: few; cdr3_aa: CASSYSKAGGGETQYF
v_call: TRBV10-3; j_call: TRBJ1-4; clone_size: many; cdr3_aa: CAAGPAEKLFF
v_call: TRBV19; j_call: TRBJ2-7; clone_size: many; cdr3_aa: CASSSSGGPFGDEQYF
v_call: TRBV20-1; j_call: TRBJ1-5; clone_size: few; cdr3_aa: CSATDPVGPSNQPQHF
v_call: TRBV5-4; j_call: TRBJ2-5; clone_size: few; cdr3_aa: CASSPEQKETQYF
v_call: TRBV10-2; j_call: TRBJ1-1; clone_size: few; cdr3_aa: CASSYSTGGAFTEAFF
v_call: TRBV10-3; j_call: TRBJ2-5; clone_size: many; cdr3_aa: CAISESTGVGETQYF
v_call: TRBV4-1; j_call: TRBJ1-5; clone_size: NA; cdr3_aa: CASSLRQMPNQPQHF